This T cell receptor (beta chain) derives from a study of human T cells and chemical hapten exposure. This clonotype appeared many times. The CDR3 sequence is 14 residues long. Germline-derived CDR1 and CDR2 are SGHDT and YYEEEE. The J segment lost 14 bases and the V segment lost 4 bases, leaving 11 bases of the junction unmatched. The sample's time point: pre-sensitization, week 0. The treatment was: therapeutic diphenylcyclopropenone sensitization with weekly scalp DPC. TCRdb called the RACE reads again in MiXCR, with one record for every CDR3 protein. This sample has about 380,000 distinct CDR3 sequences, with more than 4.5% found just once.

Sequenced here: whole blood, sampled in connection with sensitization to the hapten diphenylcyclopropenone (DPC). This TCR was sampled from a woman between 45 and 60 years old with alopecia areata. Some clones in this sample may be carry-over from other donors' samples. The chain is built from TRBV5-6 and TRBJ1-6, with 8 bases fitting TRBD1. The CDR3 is CASSLGTGVTALHF. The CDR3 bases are TGTGCCAGCAGCCTAGGGACAGGAGTGACGGCCCTCCACTTT.